This T cell receptor (beta chain) was obtained from a study of blood T cell repertoires in COVID-19. CDR1 is SGHVS and CDR2 is FNYEAQ in the germline V gene. The CDR3 spans 17 residues. Trimming shortened V by 0 bases and J by 2 bases, and 14 bases separated the two germline ends. Researchers sorted participants into cohorts using their self-reported clinical history. Assay used: immunoSEQ multiplex PCR; TCRdb lists only in-frame clones, some missing. The sample consists of 200,000 to 250,000 clones, under 90% of them appearing once. Input material: PBMCs or T cells enriched from blood (not recorded which). This sequence originates from a woman aged 55 to 70 who had recovered from COVID-19. The chain is built from TRBV7-6 and TRBJ2-1, with a weak D call TRBD2 (6 bases). This CDR3 reads CASSLAGATGAYNEQFF. The CDR3 region has the DNA TGTGCCAGCAGCTTAGCCGGCGCGACGGGGGCCTACAATGAGCAGTTCTTC.